One T cell receptor beta chain is described in this entry. The CDR3 is 12 amino acids. CDR1 and CDR2 from the germline V gene are SEHNR and FQNEAQ (reference sequence). Trimming took off 3 bases at V and 4 bases at J, with 5 bases between the two ends. The sample originates from a study of control samples from healthy donors and cancer patients. Measured with immunoSEQ multiplex PCR; TCRdb has only the in-frame clones, and not every one. The sample yields some 71,000 clones, 75% to 95% seen once. V gene TRBV7-9 combines with J gene TRBJ2-3, with unresolved D. The specimen was PBMCs. This clonotype was sampled from a woman aged 45-60 years with colorectal cancer. CDR3 protein: CASSFESDTQYF. The DNA for the CDR3 is TGTGCCAGCAGCTTTGAGTCAGATACGCAGTATTTT.